There are a few counts of the clone carrying this T cell receptor (beta chain). Its target is not known. There are 15 residues in the CDR3. The junction had 6 bases not matched to a gene; V was cut back by 4 bases and J by 2 bases. Germline CDR1 reads LNHDA; CDR2 reads SQIVND (reference sequence). This entry is derived from a study of shared clonotypes between healthy human individuals. Here immunoSEQ multiplex PCR was the method, and the copy in TCRdb shows in-frame clones only, minus some. The table records about 480,000 clones, 75% to 85% of them present only once. Findings and caveats of the study: The sole specimen, blood, was sampled, and tissue repertoires likely differ.

This receptor was taken from a middle-aged woman in good health. Some clones in this sample may be carry-over from other donors' samples. The chain recombines TRBV19 with TRBJ2-7, with 9 positions matching TRBD1. The sequencing sample was made of PBMCs. CDR3 amino acids: CASSRGQGLPYEQYF. CDR3 sequence (DNA): TGTGCCAGTAGTAGGGGACAGGGTCTTCCCTACGAGCAGTACTTC.